These 3 T cell receptor beta chains were sequenced from one sample in a study of regulatory T cells in long-lasting Graves disease. The time point was: newly diagnosed GD, antithyroid drugs for less than 3 months. RNA extracted from PBMCs served as the sequencing template. Assembly of TCR beta libraries relied on iRepertoire HTBI primers together with Arm-PCR of CDR3 regions. TCRdb re-called the multiplex PCR reads through MiXCR, storing one row per CDR3 protein. The data hold roughly 360,000 distinct CDR3 sequences, with about 10% observed a single time. This sample also belongs to another study, concerning T cells in Graves' hyperthyroidism and ophthalmopathy.

This specimen was peripheral blood mononuclear cells (PBMCs), taken at new diagnosis, from a patient treated with antithyroid drugs. All receptors derive from a woman aged 18 to 35 with Graves disease.

This clonotype was recorded many times. V is TRBV7-9 and J is TRBJ1-5; D is unresolved. V was shortened by 4 bases and J by 6 bases, with 13 bases between the two germline ends. The CDR3 sequence is 14 residues long. Germline CDR1 SEHNR, CDR2 FQNEAQ (reference sequence). The CDR3 DNA follows: TGTGCCAGCAGCTCAAGGGAGTTCGGTCAGCCCCAGCATTTT. Translation gives CASSSREFGQPQHF.

This clonotype has more than one count but fewer than ten. The chain links TRBV20-1 to TRBJ2-5; TRBD2 agrees at 10 bases. J was trimmed by 9 bases and V by 3 bases; bases with no gene match: 4. Germline V gives CDR1 DFQATT, CDR2 SNEGSKA (reference sequence). There are 12 residues in the CDR3. CDR3 in DNA: TGCAGTGCTAGCCTAGCGGGAGTGGCCCAGTACTTC. Translation: CSASLAGVAQYF.

There are many counts of this clonotype. The rearrangement uses TRBV6-2 or TRBV6-3 and TRBJ2-7; D may be TRBD1 (6 bases). Deletions cut 7 bases from V and 3 bases from J, with 16 bases between. The germline V gene encodes CDR1 MNHEY and CDR2 SVGEGT. This CDR3 has 14 residues. CDR3 nucleotide sequence: TGTGCCAGCACACAGGGAGTAGAGAGCTACGAGCAGTACTTC. Translated: CASTQGVESYEQYF.